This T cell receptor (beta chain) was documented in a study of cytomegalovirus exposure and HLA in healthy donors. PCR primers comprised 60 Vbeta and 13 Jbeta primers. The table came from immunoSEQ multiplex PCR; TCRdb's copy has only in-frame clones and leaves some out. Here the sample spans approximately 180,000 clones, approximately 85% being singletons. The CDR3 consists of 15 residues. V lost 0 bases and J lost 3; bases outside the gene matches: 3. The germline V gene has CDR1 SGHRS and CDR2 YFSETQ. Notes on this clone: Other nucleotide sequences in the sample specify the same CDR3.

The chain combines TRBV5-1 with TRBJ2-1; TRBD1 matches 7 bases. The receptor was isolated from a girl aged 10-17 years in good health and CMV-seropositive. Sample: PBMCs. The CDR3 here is CASSLGQGSYNEQFF. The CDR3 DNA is TGCGCCAGCAGCTTGGGACAGGGTAGCTACAATGAGCAGTTCTTC.